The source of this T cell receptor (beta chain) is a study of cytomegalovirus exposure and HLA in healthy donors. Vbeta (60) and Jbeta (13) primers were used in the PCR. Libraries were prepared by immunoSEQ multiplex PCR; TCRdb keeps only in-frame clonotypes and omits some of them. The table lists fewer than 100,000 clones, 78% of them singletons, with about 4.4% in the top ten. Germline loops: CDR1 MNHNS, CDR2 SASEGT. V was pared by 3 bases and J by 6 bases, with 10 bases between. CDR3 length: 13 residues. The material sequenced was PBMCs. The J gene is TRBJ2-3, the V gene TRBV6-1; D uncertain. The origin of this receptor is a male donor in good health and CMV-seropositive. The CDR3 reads CASSDTPRDTQYF. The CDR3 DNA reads TGTGCCAGCAGTGACACACCGAGGGATACGCAGTATTTT.